A single sample gave rise to the 11 T cell receptor beta chains below, sequenced in a study of T cell responses to AZD1222 COVID-19 vaccine. Sequencing used immunoSEQ multiplex PCR; TCRdb keeps in-frame clones, though not all of them. This table has over 65,000 clones, about 90% appearing once. Sequencing used peripheral blood, obtained on day 0 of AZD1222 vaccination. The receptors were sampled from an adult in good health.

The chain has TRBV28 and TRBJ2-1, with TRBD2 matching over 14 bases. V lost 1 base to trimming and J lost 9 bases; unmatched junction nucleotides: 8. The CDR3 covers 17 residues. The germline gives CDR1 MDHEN, CDR2 SYDVKM. The CDR3 sequence is CASSLSTSGGAEFEQFF. In nucleotides, the CDR3 is TGTGCCAGCAGTTTATCGACTAGCGGGGGGGCCGAGTTTGAGCAGTTCTTC.

This clone was detected only a few times. The chain employs TRBV27 and TRBJ1-1; D call uncertain. This CDR3 comprises 15 residues. Looked up from germline, CDR1 is MNHEY and CDR2 is SMNVEV (reference sequence). V was pared by 7 bases and J by 5 bases, with 20 bases between. The CDR3 DNA sequence: TGTGCCAGCATTCGATTCGGGTCTTTAGAGACTGAAGCTTTCTTT. As protein: CASIRFGSLETEAFF.

CDR3 in DNA: TGTGCCAGCAGCCGCGGCGACACTGAAGCTTTCTTT. Translation gives CASSRGDTEAFF. This rearrangement joins TRBV7-9 to TRBJ1-1; D is uncertain. Germline V gene data show CDR1 as SEHNR and CDR2 as FQNEAQ (reference sequence). The V end lost 5 bases, the J end lost 3 bases, and 7 bases lay between the germline ends. The CDR3 length is 12 residues.

The rearrangement joins TRBV6-2 or TRBV6-3 to TRBJ1-2; the D is unclear. The CDR3 has 13 residues. Germline CDR1 is MNHEY and CDR2 is SVGEGT. Trimming pared 3 bases from V and 8 bases from J, leaving 13 bases between. This CDR3 is CASSYGGAMGYTF. The CDR3 region has the DNA TGTGCCAGCAGTTATGGAGGAGCTATGGGCTACACCTTC.

This rearrangement joins TRBV6-5 to TRBJ2-1, with TRBD2 matching 12 bases. Germline CDR1 MNHEY, CDR2 SVGAGI. Trimming cost V 2 bases and J 10 bases; bases outside gene matches: 9. The CDR3 has 16 amino acids. CDR3 nucleotides: TGTGCCAGCAGTTACGATACTAGCGGGGGGTCCGCGGAGCAGTTCTTC. Encoded protein: CASSYDTSGGSAEQFF.

A note on this clone: Other DNA sequences in this sample translate to the same CDR3. The chain joins TRBV19 to TRBJ1-1; 9 bases map to TRBD1. The germline V gene encodes CDR1 LNHDA and CDR2 SQIVND (reference sequence). The CDR3 contains 15 residues. V lost 5 bases and J lost 0; bases outside the gene matches: 4. CDR3 in DNA: TGTGCCAGTAGTCCTCGGACAGGGGTGAACACTGAAGCTTTCTTT. Translating gives CASSPRTGVNTEAFF. The variable domain in full, completed from reference TRBV19 and TRBJ1-1, reads DGGITQSPKYLFRKEGQNVTLSCEQNLNHDAMYWYRQDPGQGLRLIYYSQIVNDFQKGDIAEGYSVSREKKESFPLTVTSAQKNPTAFYLCASSPRTGVNTEAFFGQGTRLTVV.

The J gene is TRBJ2-1, the V gene TRBV6-5; TRBD2 aligns across 10 bases. The CDR3 is made up of 14 amino acids. CDR1 and CDR2 from the germline V gene are MNHEY and SVGAGI. V shed 5 bases, J shed 13 bases, and the junction held 11 bases outside the gene matches. CDR3 in amino acids: CASSIAGGSNPQFF. The DNA for the CDR3 is TGTGCCAGCAGTATAGCGGGGGGCTCTAATCCCCAGTTCTTC.

This sequence joins TRBV21-1 and TRBJ2-3; no check of the table's D call, TRBD2, against the DNA was made. TRBV21-1 is deemed a pseudogene. The length of the CDR3 is 18 residues. This CDR3 is CASSKILPTRSYTDTQYF. DNA for the CDR3: TGTGCCAGCAGCAAGATTTTACCGACCCGGAGCTACACAGATACGCAGTATTTT.

The V call is TRBV6-5, the J call TRBJ2-1, with TRBD1 as a possible D gene (6 bases). With 1 base removed from V and 5 bases from J, the gap between germline ends came to 12 bases. The CDR3 runs 15 residues. The V gene's germline CDR1 is MNHEY and CDR2 SVGAGI. The CDR3, as DNA: TGTGCCAGCAGTTACTATGAGGGGGAGAACAATGAGCAGTTCTTC. Translation gives CASSYYEGENNEQFF.

As DNA, the CDR3 is TGTGCCAGCAGTTTGCGTGGGGGACAGCCCCAGCATTTT. As protein: CASSLRGGQPQHF. V is TRBV27 and J is TRBJ1-5; weak D call: TRBD1 (5 bases). CDR1 MNHEY and CDR2 SMNVEV come from the germline V gene (reference sequence). Trimming left V 3 bases short and J 7 bases short, with 10 bases between. The CDR3 has 13 amino acids.

The chain links TRBV19 to TRBJ1-1; weak D call: TRBD1 (5 bases). CDR3 length equals 12 residues. V was cut by 8 bases and J by 8 bases, with 15 bases left in between. CDR1 is LNHDA, CDR2 SQIVND, per germline (reference sequence). The CDR3 protein is CASGVWGAEAFF. The CDR3 DNA follows: TGTGCCAGTGGAGTGTGGGGCGCAGAAGCTTTCTTT.